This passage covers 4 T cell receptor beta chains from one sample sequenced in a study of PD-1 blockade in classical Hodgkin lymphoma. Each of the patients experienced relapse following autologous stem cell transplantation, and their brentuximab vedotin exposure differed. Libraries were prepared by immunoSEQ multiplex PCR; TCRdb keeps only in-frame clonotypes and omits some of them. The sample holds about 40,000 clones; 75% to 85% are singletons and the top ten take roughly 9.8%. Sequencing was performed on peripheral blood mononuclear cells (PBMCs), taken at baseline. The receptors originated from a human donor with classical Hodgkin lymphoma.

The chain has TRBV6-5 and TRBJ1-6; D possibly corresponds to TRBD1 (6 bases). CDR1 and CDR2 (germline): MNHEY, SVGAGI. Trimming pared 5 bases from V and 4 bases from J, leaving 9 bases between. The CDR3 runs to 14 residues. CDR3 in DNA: TGTGCCAGCAGTGGACAGTCTTATAATTCACCCCTCCACTTT. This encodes CASSGQSYNSPLHF.

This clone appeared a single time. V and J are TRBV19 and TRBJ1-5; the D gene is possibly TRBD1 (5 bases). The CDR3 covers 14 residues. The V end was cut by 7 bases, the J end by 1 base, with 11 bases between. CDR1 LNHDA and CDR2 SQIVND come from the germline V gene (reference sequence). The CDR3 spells CASMGQGSNQPQHF. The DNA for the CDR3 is TGTGCCAGTATGGGGCAGGGAAGCAATCAGCCCCAGCATTTT.

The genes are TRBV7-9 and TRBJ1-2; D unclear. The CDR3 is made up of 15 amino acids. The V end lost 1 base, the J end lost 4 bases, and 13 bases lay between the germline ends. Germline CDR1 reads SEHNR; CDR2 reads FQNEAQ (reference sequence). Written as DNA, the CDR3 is TGTGCCAGCAGCTTAGATATCTCAGTAGCCTATGGCTACACCTTC. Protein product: CASSLDISVAYGYTF.

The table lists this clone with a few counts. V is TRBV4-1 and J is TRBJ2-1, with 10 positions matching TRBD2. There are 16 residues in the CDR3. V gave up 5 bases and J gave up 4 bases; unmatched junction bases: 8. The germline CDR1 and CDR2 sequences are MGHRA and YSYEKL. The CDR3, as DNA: TGCGCCAGCAGCTCCCGAGCGGGAGGGGATTACAATGAGCAGTTCTTC. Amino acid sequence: CASSSRAGGDYNEQFF.